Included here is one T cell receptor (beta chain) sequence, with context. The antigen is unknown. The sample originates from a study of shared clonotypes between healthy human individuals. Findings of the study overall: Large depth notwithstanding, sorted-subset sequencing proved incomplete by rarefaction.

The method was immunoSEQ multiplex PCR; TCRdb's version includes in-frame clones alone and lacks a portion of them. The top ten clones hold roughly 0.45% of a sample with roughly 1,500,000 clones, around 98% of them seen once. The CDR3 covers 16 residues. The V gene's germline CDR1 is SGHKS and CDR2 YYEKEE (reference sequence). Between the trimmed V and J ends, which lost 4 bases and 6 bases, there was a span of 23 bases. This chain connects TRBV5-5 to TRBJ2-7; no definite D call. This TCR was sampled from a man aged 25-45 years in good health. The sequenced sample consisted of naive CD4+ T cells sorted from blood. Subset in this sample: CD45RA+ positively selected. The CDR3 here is CASSLDLRVRGSEQYF. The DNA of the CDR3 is TGTGCCAGCAGCCTGGACCTCAGAGTACGAGGTAGCGAGCAGTACTTC.